This entry features one T cell receptor beta chain sequence. Trimming cost V 7 bases and J 7 bases, with 16 bases left between them. The CDR3 contains 13 residues. The germline gives CDR1 MDHEN, CDR2 SYDVKM. The source of the sample is a study of cytomegalovirus exposure and HLA in healthy donors. The PCR was carried out with 60 Vbeta primers and 13 Jbeta primers. The table came from immunoSEQ multiplex PCR; TCRdb's copy has only in-frame clones and leaves some out. The sample holds roughly 100,000 clones; about two thirds are singletons and the top ten take approximately 2.8%. The clonotype originates from a female donor in good health and CMV-seronegative. The rearrangement joins TRBV28 to TRBJ1-1; D unresolved. Sequencing used PBMCs. The CDR3 DNA follows: TGTGCCAGCATTAGATCCCCTTCAGGTGAAGCTTTCTTT. This gives the protein CASIRSPSGEAFF.